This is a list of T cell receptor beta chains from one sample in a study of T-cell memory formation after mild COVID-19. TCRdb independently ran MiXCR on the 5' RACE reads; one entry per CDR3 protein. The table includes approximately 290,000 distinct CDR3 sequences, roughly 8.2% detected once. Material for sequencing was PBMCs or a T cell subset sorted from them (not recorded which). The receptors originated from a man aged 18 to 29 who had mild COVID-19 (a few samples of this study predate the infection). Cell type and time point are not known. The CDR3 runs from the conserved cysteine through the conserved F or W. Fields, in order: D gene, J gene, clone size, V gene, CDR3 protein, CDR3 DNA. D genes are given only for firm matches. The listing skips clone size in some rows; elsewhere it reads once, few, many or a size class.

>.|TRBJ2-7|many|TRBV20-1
CSAALSRGSYEQYF
TGCAGTGCTGCCCTGAGTCGGGGGAGCTACGAGCAGTACTTC
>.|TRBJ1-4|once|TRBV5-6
CASSLRTGGGNEKLFF
TGTGCCAGCAGCTTGCGAACCGGGGGCGGGAATGAAAAACTGTTTTTT
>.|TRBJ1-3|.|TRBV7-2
CASSSRGAGNTIYF
TGTGCCAGCAGCTCTAGGGGGGCTGGAAACACCATATATTTT
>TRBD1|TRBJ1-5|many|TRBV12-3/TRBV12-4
CASSLPGQGRGQPQHF
TGTGCCAGCAGTTTACCGGGACAGGGCCGGGGCCAGCCCCAGCATTTT
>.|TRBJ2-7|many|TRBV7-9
CASSLLGADYEQYF
TGTGCCAGCAGCTTACTGGGGGCGGACTACGAGCAGTACTTC
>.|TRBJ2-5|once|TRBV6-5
CASSYSGRQETQYF
TGTGCCAGCAGTTACTCAGGGAGACAAGAGACCCAGTACTTC
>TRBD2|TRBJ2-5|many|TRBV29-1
CSVDRLAGETQYF
TGCAGCGTTGACAGACTAGCAGGAGAGACCCAGTACTTC
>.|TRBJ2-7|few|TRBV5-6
CASSSYRGTYEQYF
TGTGCCAGCAGCTCCTACCGCGGGACTTACGAGCAGTACTTC
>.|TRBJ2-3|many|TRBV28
CASSPRRDTQYF
TGTGCCAGCAGCCCCCGGCGCGATACGCAGTATTTT
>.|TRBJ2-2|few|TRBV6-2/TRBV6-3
CASSYRAGQNTGELFF
TGTGCCAGCAGTTACCGGGCAGGGCAGAACACCGGGGAGCTGTTTTTT
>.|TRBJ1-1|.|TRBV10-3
CAISEPSYTEAFF
TGTGCCATCAGCGAACCTTCTTACACTGAAGCTTTCTTT
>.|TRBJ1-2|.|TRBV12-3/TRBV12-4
CASSPIVRVGYGYTF
TGTGCCAGCAGTCCAATCGTGAGGGTAGGGTATGGCTACACCTTC
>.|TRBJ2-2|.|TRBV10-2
CASSEFSTGELFF
TGCGCCAGCAGTGAATTTAGCACCGGGGAGCTGTTTTTT
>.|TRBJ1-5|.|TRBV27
CASSLLNQPQHF
TGTGCCAGCAGTCTTCTTAATCAGCCCCAGCATTTT
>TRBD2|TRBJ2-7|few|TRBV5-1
CASSLGLRGNRFYEQYF
TGCGCCAGCAGCTTGGGTTTGCGGGGGAACAGATTCTACGAGCAGTACTTC
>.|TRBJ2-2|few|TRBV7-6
CASSYTNTGELFF
TGTGCCAGCAGCTACACGAACACCGGGGAGCTGTTTTTT
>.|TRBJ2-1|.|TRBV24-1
CATSVTAYNEQFF
TGTGCCACCAGTGTGACAGCTTACAATGAGCAGTTCTTC
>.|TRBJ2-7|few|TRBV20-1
CSASSNPGPYEQYF
TGCAGTGCTAGTTCGAACCCTGGCCCCTACGAGCAGTACTTC
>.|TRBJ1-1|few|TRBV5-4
CASAVGTEAFF
TGTGCCAGCGCCGTAGGCACTGAAGCTTTCTTT
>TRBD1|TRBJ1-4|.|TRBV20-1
CSVGQGQEKLFF
TGCAGTGTGGGACAGGGTCAGGAAAAACTGTTTTTT
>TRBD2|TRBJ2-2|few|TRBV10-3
CAISDTSGGWTGELFF
TGTGCCATCAGTGACACTAGCGGGGGTTGGACCGGGGAGCTGTTTTTT
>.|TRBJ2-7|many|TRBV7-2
CASGRGTPAYEQYF
TGTGCCAGCGGACGCGGGACACCCGCCTACGAGCAGTACTTC
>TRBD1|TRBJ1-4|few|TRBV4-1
CASSQRGQINEKLFF
TGCGCCAGCAGCCAGAGGGGACAGATTAATGAAAAACTGTTTTTT
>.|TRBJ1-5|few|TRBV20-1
CSATARGADSNQPQHF
TGCAGTGCTACCGCACGGGGGGCGGATAGCAATCAGCCCCAGCATTTT
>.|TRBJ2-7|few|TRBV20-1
CSASRATYEQYF
TGCAGTGCTAGCAGGGCAACTTACGAGCAGTACTTC
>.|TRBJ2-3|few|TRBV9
CASTKAEGTDTQYF
TGTGCCAGCACGAAAGCGGAGGGAACAGATACGCAGTATTTT
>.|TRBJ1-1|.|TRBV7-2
CASSPPGHWNTEAFF
TGTGCCAGCAGTCCACCGGGACACTGGAACACTGAAGCTTTCTTT
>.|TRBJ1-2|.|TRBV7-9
CASSFIALSYTF
TGTGCCAGCAGCTTTATTGCCCTCTCGTACACCTTC
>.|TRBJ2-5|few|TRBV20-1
CSASHTLLDGKQETQYF
TGCAGTGCTTCCCACACCCTCCTCGACGGAAAGCAAGAGACCCAGTACTTC
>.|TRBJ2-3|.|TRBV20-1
CSAPVRSRSDTQYF
TGCAGTGCACCCGTTCGATCACGGTCAGATACGCAGTATTTT
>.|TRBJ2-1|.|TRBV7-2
CASSPPPWNEQFF
TGTGCCAGCAGCCCTCCCCCATGGAATGAGCAGTTCTTC
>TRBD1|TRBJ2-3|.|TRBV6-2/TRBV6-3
CASSYSRDRGRGDTQYF
TGTGCCAGCAGTTACTCGAGAGACAGGGGGCGCGGGGATACGCAGTATTTT
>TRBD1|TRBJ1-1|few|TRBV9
CASTPGGGNTEAFF
TGTGCCAGCACCCCAGGGGGGGGCAACACTGAAGCTTTCTTT
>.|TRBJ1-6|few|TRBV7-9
CASSSLGARSPLHF
TGTGCCAGCAGCTCACTTGGGGCAAGGTCACCCCTCCACTTT
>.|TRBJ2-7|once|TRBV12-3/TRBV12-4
CASSLTRGPYEQYF
TGTGCCAGCAGTTTAACCCGAGGGCCTTACGAGCAGTACTTC
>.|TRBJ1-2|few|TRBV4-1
CASSQGRGTAVYGYTF
TGCGCCAGCAGCCAGGGCCGGGGGACGGCGGTCTATGGCTACACCTTC
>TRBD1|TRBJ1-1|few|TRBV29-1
CSVPIRTGETEAFF
TGCAGCGTCCCTATTCGGACAGGGGAGACTGAAGCTTTCTTT
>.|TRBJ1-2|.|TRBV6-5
CASSWGKPNYGYTF
TGTGCCAGCAGTTGGGGGAAGCCTAACTATGGCTACACCTTC
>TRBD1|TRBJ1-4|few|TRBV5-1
CASSLDGQALNEKLFF
TGCGCCAGCAGCTTGGACGGACAGGCTCTTAATGAAAAACTGTTTTTT
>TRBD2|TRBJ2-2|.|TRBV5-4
CASSLRLAGVWELFF
TGTGCCAGCAGCTTGAGGCTAGCGGGAGTCTGGGAGCTGTTTTTT
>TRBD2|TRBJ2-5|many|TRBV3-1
CASSHLMTGGVSSETQYF
TGTGCCAGCAGCCACCTGATGACGGGGGGGGTCTCGTCAGAGACCCAGTACTTC
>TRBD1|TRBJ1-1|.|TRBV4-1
CASSQDGTGAKAFF
TGCGCCAGCAGCCAAGATGGGACAGGTGCAAAAGCTTTCTTT
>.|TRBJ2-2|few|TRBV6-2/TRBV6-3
CASSYSLGAAGELFF
TGTGCCAGCAGTTACTCGCTCGGGGCGGCTGGGGAGCTGTTTTTT
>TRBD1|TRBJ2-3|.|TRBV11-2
CASSWGRDRGEDTQYF
TGTGCCAGCAGCTGGGGGCGCGACAGGGGCGAGGATACGCAGTATTTT
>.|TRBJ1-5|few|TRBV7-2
CASSSSGLDQPQHF
TGTGCCAGCAGCTCCTCAGGGTTGGACCAGCCCCAGCATTTT
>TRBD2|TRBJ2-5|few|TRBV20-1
CSARIGGSSGKETQYF
TGCAGTGCTAGGATTGGCGGGAGTTCTGGGAAGGAGACCCAGTACTTC
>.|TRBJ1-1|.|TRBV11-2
CASSLPDSAEAFF
TGTGCCAGCAGCCTTCCTGACAGCGCCGAAGCTTTCTTT
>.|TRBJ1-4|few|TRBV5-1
CASSLEEKEKLFF
TGCGCCAGCAGCTTGGAGGAGAAGGAAAAACTGTTTTTT
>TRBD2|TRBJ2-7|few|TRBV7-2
CASSVSGGAGEQYF
TGTGCCAGCAGCGTAAGCGGGGGGGCGGGTGAGCAGTACTTC
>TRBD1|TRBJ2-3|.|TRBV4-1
CASSQDRGSGTDTQYF
TGCGCCAGCAGCCAGGACAGGGGATCTGGCACAGATACGCAGTATTTT
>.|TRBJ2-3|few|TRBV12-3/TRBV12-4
CASSLLSVGTQYF
TGTGCCAGCAGTTTACTTAGCGTGGGTACGCAGTATTTT
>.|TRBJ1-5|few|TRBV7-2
CASSQRGGDSNQPQHF
TGTGCCAGCAGCCAACGGGGGGGGGATAGCAATCAGCCCCAGCATTTT